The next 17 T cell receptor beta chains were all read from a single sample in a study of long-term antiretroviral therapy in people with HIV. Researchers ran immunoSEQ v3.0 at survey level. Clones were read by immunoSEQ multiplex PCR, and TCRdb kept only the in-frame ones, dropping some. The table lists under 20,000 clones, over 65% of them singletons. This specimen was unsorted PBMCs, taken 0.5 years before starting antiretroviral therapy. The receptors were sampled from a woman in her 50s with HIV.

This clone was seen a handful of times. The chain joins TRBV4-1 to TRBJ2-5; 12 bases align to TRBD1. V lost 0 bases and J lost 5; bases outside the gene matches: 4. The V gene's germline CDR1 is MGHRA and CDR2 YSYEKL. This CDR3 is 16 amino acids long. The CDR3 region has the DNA TGCGCCAGCAGCCAAGATGTGGGACAGGGGGCGGAGACCCAGTACTTC. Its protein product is CASSQDVGQGAETQYF.

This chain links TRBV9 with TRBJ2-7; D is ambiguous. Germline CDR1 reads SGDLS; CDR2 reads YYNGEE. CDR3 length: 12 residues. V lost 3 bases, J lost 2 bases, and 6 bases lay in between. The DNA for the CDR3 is TGTGCCAGCAGCGACCCCACCTACGAGCAGTACGTC. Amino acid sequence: CASSDPTYEQYV.

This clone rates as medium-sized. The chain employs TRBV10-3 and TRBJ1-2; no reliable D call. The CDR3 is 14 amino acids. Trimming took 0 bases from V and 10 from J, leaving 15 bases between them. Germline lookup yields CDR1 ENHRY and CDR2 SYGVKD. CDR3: CAISESGVVEYYTF. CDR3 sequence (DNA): TGTGCCATCAGTGAGTCAGGAGTGGTTGAATACTACACCTTC.

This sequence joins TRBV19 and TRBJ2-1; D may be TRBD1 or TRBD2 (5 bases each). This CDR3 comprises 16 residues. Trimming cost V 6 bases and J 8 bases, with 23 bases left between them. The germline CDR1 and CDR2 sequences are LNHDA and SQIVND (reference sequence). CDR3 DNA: TGTGCCAGTAGCCCAAGGGCAGGGACGCTGACAGATGAGCAGTTCTTC. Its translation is CASSPRAGTLTDEQFF.

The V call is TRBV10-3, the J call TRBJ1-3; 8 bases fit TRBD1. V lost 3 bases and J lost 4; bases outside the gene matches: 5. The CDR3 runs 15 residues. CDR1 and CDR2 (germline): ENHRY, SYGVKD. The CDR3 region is CAISDPDREGNTIYF. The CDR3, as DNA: TGTGCCATCAGTGATCCGGACAGGGAGGGAAACACCATATATTTT.

The CDR3 region is CASSVGGGGFTGELFF. The CDR3 coding sequence is TGTGCCAGCAGCGTAGGCGGGGGGGGCTTCACCGGGGAGCTGTTTTTT. V usage is TRBV9 and J usage is TRBJ2-2, with 9 bases lining up with TRBD2. The CDR3 is made up of 16 amino acids. V was pared by 0 bases and J by 4 bases, with 4 bases of the junction left unmatched. CDR1 SGDLS and CDR2 YYNGEE come from the germline V gene. The full variable domain, in which reference TRBV9 and TRBJ2-2 provide the parts outside the CDR3, is DSGVTQTPKHLITATGQRVTLRCSPRSGDLSVYWYQQSLDQGLQFLIQYYNGEERAKGNILERFSAQQFPDLHSELNLSSLELGDSALYFCASSVGGGGFTGELFFGEGSRLTVL.

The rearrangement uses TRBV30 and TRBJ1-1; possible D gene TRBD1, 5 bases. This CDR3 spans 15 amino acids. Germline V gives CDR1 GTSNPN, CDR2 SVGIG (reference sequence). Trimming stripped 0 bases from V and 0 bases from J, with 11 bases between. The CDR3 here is CAWSVLAGMNTEAFF. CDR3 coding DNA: TGTGCCTGGAGTGTACTCGCAGGGATGAACACTGAAGCTTTCTTT.

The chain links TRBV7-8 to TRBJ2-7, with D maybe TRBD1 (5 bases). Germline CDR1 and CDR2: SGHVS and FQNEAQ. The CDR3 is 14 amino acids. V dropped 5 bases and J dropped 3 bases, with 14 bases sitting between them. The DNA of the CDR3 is TGTGCCAGCAGCCTGTGGGGCACGGGCTACGAGCAGTACGTC. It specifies CASSLWGTGYEQYV.

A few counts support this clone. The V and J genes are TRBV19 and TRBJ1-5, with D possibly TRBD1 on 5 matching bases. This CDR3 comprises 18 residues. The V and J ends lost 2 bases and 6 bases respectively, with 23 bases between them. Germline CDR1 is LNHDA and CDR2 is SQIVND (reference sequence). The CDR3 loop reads CASSISLTKGKGTQPQHF. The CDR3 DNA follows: TGTGCCAGTAGTATATCACTAACCAAGGGGAAGGGAACTCAGCCCCAGCATTTT.

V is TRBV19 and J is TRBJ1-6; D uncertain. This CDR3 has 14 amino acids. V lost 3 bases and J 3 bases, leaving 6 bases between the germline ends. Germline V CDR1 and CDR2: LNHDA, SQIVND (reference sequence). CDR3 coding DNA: TGTGCCAGTAGTATGGGGAGCTATAATTCACCCCTCCACTTT. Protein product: CASSMGSYNSPLHF.

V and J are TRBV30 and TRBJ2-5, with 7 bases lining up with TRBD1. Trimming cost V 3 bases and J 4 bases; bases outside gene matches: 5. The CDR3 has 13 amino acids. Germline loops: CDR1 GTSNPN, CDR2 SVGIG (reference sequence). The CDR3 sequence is CAWRLQGSETQYF. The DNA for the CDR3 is TGTGCCTGGAGGCTACAGGGGTCAGAGACCCAGTACTTC.

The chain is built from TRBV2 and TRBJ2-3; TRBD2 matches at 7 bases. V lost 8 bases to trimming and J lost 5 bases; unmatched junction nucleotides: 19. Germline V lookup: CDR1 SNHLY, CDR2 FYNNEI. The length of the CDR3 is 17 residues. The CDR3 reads CASSREAGKGRGDTQYF. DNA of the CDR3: TGTGCCAGCTCGAGAGAGGCCGGGAAAGGGAGGGGAGATACGCAGTATTTT.

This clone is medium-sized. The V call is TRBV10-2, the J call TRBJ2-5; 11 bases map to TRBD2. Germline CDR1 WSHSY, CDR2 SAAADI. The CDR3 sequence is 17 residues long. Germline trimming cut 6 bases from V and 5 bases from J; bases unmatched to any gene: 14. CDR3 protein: CASSQTTSGGLGETQYF. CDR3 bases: TGCGCCAGCAGCCAAACCACTAGCGGGGGCCTCGGGGAGACCCAGTACTTC.

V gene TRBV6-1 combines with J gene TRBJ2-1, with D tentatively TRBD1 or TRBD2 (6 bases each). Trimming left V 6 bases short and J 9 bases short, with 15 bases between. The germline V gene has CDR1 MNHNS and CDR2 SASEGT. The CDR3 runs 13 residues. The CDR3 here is CASSGLGGPEQFF. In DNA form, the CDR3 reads TGTGCCAGCAGCGGTCTTGGGGGGCCTGAGCAGTTCTTC.

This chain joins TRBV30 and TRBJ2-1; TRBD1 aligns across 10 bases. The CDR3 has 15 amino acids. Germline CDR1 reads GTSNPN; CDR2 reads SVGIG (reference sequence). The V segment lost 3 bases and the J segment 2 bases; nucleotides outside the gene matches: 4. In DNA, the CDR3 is TGTGCCTGGAGCCGGGGACAGGGGCCCTACAATGAGCAGTTCTTC. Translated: CAWSRGQGPYNEQFF.

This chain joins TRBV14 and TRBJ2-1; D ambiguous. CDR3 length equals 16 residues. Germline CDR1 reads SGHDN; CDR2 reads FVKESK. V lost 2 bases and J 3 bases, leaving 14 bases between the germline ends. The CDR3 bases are TGTGCCAGCAGCCAAAGGAGAACCGGCCTCTACAATGAGCAGTTCTTC. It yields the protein CASSQRRTGLYNEQFF.

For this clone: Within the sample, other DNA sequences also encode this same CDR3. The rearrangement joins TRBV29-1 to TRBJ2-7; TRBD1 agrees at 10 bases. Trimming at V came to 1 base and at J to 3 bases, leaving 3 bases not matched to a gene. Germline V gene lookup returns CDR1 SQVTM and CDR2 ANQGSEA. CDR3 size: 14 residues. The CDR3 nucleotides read TGCAGCGTTGAAGTCGGGGACAGGGGCTACGAGCAGTACTTC. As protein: CSVEVGDRGYEQYF.